This section outlines one TCR beta chain sequence together with its context. Produced via immunoSEQ multiplex PCR; TCRdb's table is partial and in-frame only. The sample comprises 270,000 or so clones, 65% to 90% of which are singletons, and about an eighth rests with the top ten. The sample is drawn from a study of blood T cell repertoires in COVID-19. The sample comprised peripheral blood. This receptor was taken from a human donor in a cohort sampled during active COVID-19.

The CDR3 here is CASSLATLAQETQYF. The CDR3 DNA reads TGTGCCAGCAGCTTAGCCACGCTAGCGCAAGAGACCCAGTACTTC. The rearrangement links TRBV7-9 to TRBJ2-5; maybe TRBD2 (6 bases). Trimming stripped 0 bases from V and 2 bases from J, with 10 bases between. The germline V gene has CDR1 SEHNR and CDR2 FQNEAQ (reference sequence). There are 15 residues in the CDR3. The whole variable domain, filled in from reference TRBV7-9 and TRBJ2-5, reads DTGVSQNPRHKITKRGQNVTFRCDPISEHNRLYWYRQTLGQGPEFLTYFQNEAQLEKSRLLSDRFSAERPKGSFSTLEIQRTEQGDSAMYLCASSLATLAQETQYFGPGTRLLVL.